Listed below are T cell receptor beta chains from one sample, sequenced in a study of human T cells and chemical hapten exposure. TCRdb processed the RACE reads anew with MiXCR; each CDR3 protein has one entry. This sample yields some 70,000 distinct CDR3 sequences, of which around 30% are seen a single time; 8.9% belongs to the top ten. This material consisted of whole blood, taken in connection with sensitization to the hapten diphenylcyclopropenone (DPC). Receptors were obtained from a man between 35 and 55 years old with alopecia areata. Some clones in this sample may be carry-over from other donors' samples. Each CDR3 is given with its conserved first and last residue. A D gene is named only where the DNA matches it firmly. The size of a clone is reported for some rows only, either as once, few or many, or as a class for expanded clones.

D: .
J: TRBJ2-7
size: .
V: TRBV7-2
CDR3: CASSLQPGRIADEQYF
DNA: TGTGCCAGCAGCTTACAGCCGGGCCGAATAGCGGACGAGCAGTACTTC

D: .
J: TRBJ2-1
size: few
V: TRBV7-3
CDR3: CASSQGGPGRNEQFF
DNA: TGTGCCAGCAGCCAAGGAGGACCCGGTAGGAATGAGCAGTTCTTC

D: .
J: TRBJ2-4
size: .
V: TRBV28
CDR3: CASSFQFPGQNIQYF
DNA: TGTGCCAGCAGCTTCCAATTTCCGGGACAAAACATTCAGTACTTC

D: .
J: TRBJ2-5
size: few
V: TRBV5-1
CDR3: CASSTDWRYQETQYF
DNA: TGCGCCAGCAGCACGGACTGGAGATACCAAGAGACCCAGTACTTC

D: TRBD1
J: TRBJ2-1
size: .
V: TRBV4-3
CDR3: CASSQGGQGYNEQFF
DNA: TGCGCCAGCAGCCAAGGGGGACAGGGGTACAATGAGCAGTTCTTC

D: .
J: TRBJ2-7
size: .
V: TRBV6-5
CDR3: CASGPTPGEQYF
DNA: TGTGCCAGCGGTCCGACTCCGGGGGAGCAGTACTTC

D: TRBD2
J: TRBJ2-3
size: few
V: TRBV7-8
CDR3: CASSSSGTSTDTQYF
DNA: TGTGCCAGCAGCTCTAGCGGAACTAGCACAGATACGCAGTATTTT

D: .
J: TRBJ2-3
size: .
V: TRBV3-1
CDR3: CASSQDRQRASTDTQYF
DNA: TGTGCCAGCAGCCAAGATCGCCAGCGGGCCAGCACAGATACGCAGTATTTT

D: TRBD2
J: TRBJ2-1
size: .
V: TRBV10-3
CDR3: CAISDRGLAGVDEQFF
DNA: TGTGCCATCAGTGATAGAGGACTAGCGGGGGTGGATGAGCAGTTCTTC

D: TRBD2
J: TRBJ2-3
size: .
V: TRBV9
CDR3: CASSVDKGQTSREGTDTQYF
DNA: TGTGCCAGCAGCGTAGATAAGGGTCAGACTAGCAGAGAGGGAACAGATACGCAGTATTTT

D: TRBD2
J: TRBJ2-1
size: .
V: TRBV19
CDR3: CASKASGRYEQFF
DNA: TGTGCCAGTAAGGCAAGCGGGAGATATGAGCAGTTCTTC

D: .
J: TRBJ2-4
size: .
V: TRBV20-1
CDR3: CSASPRAFPQYF
DNA: TGCAGTGCTAGTCCAAGGGCCTTCCCTCAGTACTTC

D: .
J: TRBJ2-5
size: .
V: TRBV25-1
CDR3: CASSPDQETQYF
DNA: TGTGCCAGCAGTCCAGACCAAGAGACCCAGTACTTC

D: TRBD1
J: TRBJ1-1
size: few
V: TRBV28
CDR3: CASSTGDGYTEAFF
DNA: TGTGCCAGCAGTACAGGGGACGGGTACACTGAAGCTTTCTTT

D: .
J: TRBJ2-3
size: few
V: TRBV6-5
CDR3: CASSPPGSGTDTQYF
DNA: TGTGCCAGCAGCCCCCCGGGGTCGGGCACAGATACGCAGTATTTT

D: .
J: TRBJ2-7
size: .
V: TRBV28
CDR3: CASSPLLGAESTYEQYF
DNA: TGTGCCAGCAGTCCGCTCCTGGGGGCTGAATCAACCTACGAGCAGTACTTC

D: TRBD1
J: TRBJ2-2
size: many
V: TRBV5-4
CDR3: CASSRQGAGTGELFF
DNA: TGTGCCAGCAGCCGACAGGGGGCTGGCACCGGGGAGCTGTTTTTT

D: TRBD1
J: TRBJ2-7
size: .
V: TRBV7-9
CDR3: CASSPAGGVYEQYF
DNA: TGTGCCAGCAGCCCCGCAGGGGGCGTTTACGAGCAGTACTTC

D: .
J: TRBJ2-1
size: few
V: TRBV6-5
CDR3: CASSYSIGYNEQFF
DNA: TGTGCCAGCAGTTACTCGATCGGCTACAATGAGCAGTTCTTC

D: TRBD2
J: TRBJ2-7
size: many
V: TRBV12-3/TRBV12-4
CDR3: CASSFYGRFHEQYF
DNA: TGTGCCAGCAGTTTTTACGGGAGGTTCCACGAGCAGTACTTC

D: TRBD1
J: TRBJ1-6
size: .
V: TRBV2
CDR3: CASSVQGTNSPLHF
DNA: TGTGCCAGCAGCGTACAGGGGACGAATTCACCCCTCCACTTT

D: .
J: TRBJ1-3
size: .
V: TRBV4-3
CDR3: CASSPSGGGVSSGNTIYF
DNA: TGCGCCAGCAGCCCCTCAGGAGGGGGAGTCAGCTCTGGAAACACCATATATTTT

D: .
J: TRBJ2-1
size: few
V: TRBV28
CDR3: CASSLSDLSGEQFF
DNA: TGTGCCAGCAGTTTATCGGACTTAAGCGGGGAGCAGTTCTTC

D: .
J: TRBJ2-7
size: .
V: TRBV20-1
CDR3: CSARAGTYEQYF
DNA: TGCAGTGCTAGGGCGGGTACCTACGAGCAGTACTTC

D: TRBD2
J: TRBJ2-1
size: few
V: TRBV27
CDR3: CASSPVSGRALGEQFF
DNA: TGTGCCAGCAGTCCCGTTAGCGGGAGGGCGTTGGGAGAGCAGTTCTTC

D: .
J: TRBJ2-2
size: few
V: TRBV7-2
CDR3: CASSLASSTGELFF
DNA: TGTGCCAGCAGCTTAGCCTCGTCGACCGGGGAGCTGTTTTTT

D: .
J: TRBJ2-7
size: .
V: TRBV6-2/TRBV6-3
CDR3: CASRRANEQYF
DNA: TGTGCCAGTCGGAGGGCCAACGAGCAGTACTTC

D: TRBD1
J: TRBJ1-2
size: .
V: TRBV6-2/TRBV6-3
CDR3: CASRGTGSRIYGYTF
DNA: TGTGCCAGCAGGGGGACAGGGTCACGGATCTATGGCTACACCTTC

D: .
J: TRBJ2-3
size: .
V: TRBV28
CDR3: CASSLIQGTDTQYF
DNA: TGTGCCAGCAGCTTAATACAGGGCACAGATACGCAGTATTTT

D: .
J: TRBJ2-3
size: .
V: TRBV29-1
CDR3: CSVERSPDTQYF
DNA: TGCAGCGTTGAGCGAAGCCCAGATACGCAGTATTTT

D: .
J: TRBJ2-3
size: .
V: TRBV27
CDR3: CASISGEGGTDTQYF
DNA: TGTGCCAGTATTTCAGGGGAAGGAGGCACAGATACGCAGTATTTT

D: .
J: TRBJ2-1
size: .
V: TRBV7-9
CDR3: CASSLAGAAYNEQFF
DNA: TGTGCCAGCAGCTTAGCAGGGGCTGCCTACAATGAGCAGTTCTTC

D: TRBD1
J: TRBJ2-1
size: .
V: TRBV13
CDR3: CASSSRDRGRDNEQFF
DNA: TGTGCCAGCAGCTCCCGGGACAGAGGTCGGGACAATGAGCAGTTCTTC

D: TRBD2
J: TRBJ2-3
size: .
V: TRBV6-2/TRBV6-3
CDR3: CASSLTRLAGGGTQYF
DNA: TGTGCCAGCAGCTTGACTCGACTAGCGGGTGGTGGTACGCAGTATTTT

D: .
J: TRBJ2-6
size: .
V: TRBV12-3/TRBV12-4
CDR3: CASSLNLRAYGANVLTF
DNA: TGTGCCAGCAGTTTAAATCTCAGGGCGTATGGGGCCAACGTCCTGACTTTC

D: .
J: TRBJ1-1
size: .
V: TRBV28
CDR3: CASHEGRSGKSAFF
DNA: TGTGCCAGCCACGAGGGCCGATCGGGGAAAAGTGCTTTCTTT

D: .
J: TRBJ2-1
size: few
V: TRBV6-6
CDR3: CASSPFVAEQFF
DNA: TGTGCCAGCAGTCCCTTTGTGGCTGAGCAGTTCTTC